A selection of T cell receptor beta chains follows, all from one sample in a study of blood T cell repertoires in COVID-19. TCRdb keeps only in-frame clones here, not all; method: immunoSEQ multiplex PCR. The sample carries hundreds of thousands of clones, 70% to 90% recorded once. The specimen sequenced was peripheral blood. All receptors derive from a man aged 65-85 years with acute or convalescent COVID-19. Each CDR3 is given with its conserved first and last residue. Each record gives: clone size, D gene, V gene, J gene, CDR3 protein, CDR3 DNA. The D gene is left open where the match is weak. Size is stated for part of the rows, as once, few or many counts, or as a class when the clone is expanded.

>-|TRBD2|TRBV5-1|TRBJ2-7
CASSLGGSGVSYEQYF
TGCGCCAGCAGCTTGGGGGGTAGCGGGGTCTCCTACGAGCAGTACTTC
>-|-|TRBV30|TRBJ1-6
CAWSWGGGSPLHF
TGTGCCTGGAGTTGGGGGGGAGGCTCACCCCTCCACTTT
>-|TRBD2|TRBV4-1|TRBJ2-3
CASSPRAGTFSFTDTQYF
TGCGCCAGCAGCCCACGAGCGGGAACCTTTTCTTTCACAGATACGCAGTATTTT
>-|-|TRBV6-5|TRBJ1-1
CASSSTGRGTEAFF
TGTGCCAGCAGTTCCACAGGGCGAGGGACTGAAGCTTTCTTT
>-|TRBD1|TRBV10-3|TRBJ2-7
CAISGTGDTYEQYF
TGTGCCATCAGTGGAACAGGGGACACCTACGAGCAGTACTTC
>few|TRBD1|TRBV28|TRBJ2-2
CASSLLPGTGNTGELFF
TGTGCCAGCAGTTTACTGCCTGGGACAGGGAACACCGGGGAGCTGTTTTTT
>few|TRBD1|TRBV6-5|TRBJ1-5
CASSRYRGPDQPQHF
TGTGCCAGCAGTAGGTACAGGGGGCCGGATCAGCCCCAGCATTTT
>-|TRBD2|TRBV7-3|TRBJ2-1
CASSLNREVNEQFF
TGTGCCAGCAGCTTAAACCGGGAGGTCAATGAGCAGTTCTTC
>-|-|TRBV3-1/TRBV3-2|TRBJ1-3
CASSQERVSGNTIYF
TGTGCCAGCAGCCAAGAACGGGTCTCCGGAAACACCATATATTTT
>-|TRBD1|TRBV7-3|TRBJ1-6
CASSSGGLGSPLHF
TGTGCCAGCAGCTCAGGGGGGTTAGGCTCACCCCTCCACTTT
>-|TRBD1|TRBV7-3|TRBJ2-1
CASSLAQGWYNEQFF
TGTGCCAGCAGCTTAGCACAGGGGTGGTACAATGAGCAGTTCTTC
>few|-|TRBV7-2|TRBJ2-7
CASSLAGSSYEQYF
TGTGCCAGCAGCTTAGCGGGCTCCTCCTACGAGCAGTACTTC
>once|TRBD1|TRBV5-1|TRBJ1-5
CASSIRQGGQPQHF
TGCGCCAGCAGCATTAGACAGGGCGGTCAGCCCCAGCATTTT
>once|-|TRBV19|TRBJ1-4
CASSSQAREKLFF
TGTGCCAGTAGTAGCCAGGCACGGGAAAAACTGTTTTTT
>-|-|TRBV7-8|TRBJ2-5
CASSLNLGTRGETQYF
TGTGCCAGCAGCTTAAACTTGGGCACTCGGGGGGAGACCCAGTACTTC
>-|TRBD2|TRBV5-6|TRBJ2-3
CASSFGTSPDTQYF
TGTGCCAGCAGCTTCGGGACTAGCCCCGATACGCAGTATTTT
>-|-|TRBV6-5|TRBJ1-1
CASGWWNTEAFF
TGTGCCAGCGGCTGGTGGAACACTGAAGCTTTCTTT
>-|-|TRBV7-2|TRBJ2-1
CASSLETRWGYNEQFF
TGTGCCAGCAGCTTGGAGACTAGGTGGGGATACAATGAGCAGTTCTTC
>once|TRBD2|TRBV7-7|TRBJ2-5
CASGEGTSARQETQYF
TGTGCCAGCGGGGAGGGGACTAGCGCCCGACAAGAGACCCAGTACTTC
>-|-|TRBV3-1/TRBV3-2|TRBJ2-7
CASSQFPGEQYF
TGTGCCAGCAGCCAGTTTCCGGGGGAGCAGTACTTC
>-|-|TRBV6-4|TRBJ1-1
CAIDRNMNTEAFF
TGTGCCATCGACAGGAACATGAACACTGAAGCTTTCTTT
>-|-|TRBV5-1|TRBJ2-7
CASSLGQGRNYEQYF
TGCGCCAGCAGCTTGGGGCAGGGGCGCAACTACGAGCAGTACTTC
>-|-|TRBV11-3|TRBJ2-5
CASSSSGGTVQETQYF
TGTGCCAGCAGCTCCAGCGGAGGGACGGTCCAAGAGACCCAGTACTTC
>-|TRBD2|TRBV10-3|TRBJ2-4
CAIRATSGINIQYF
TGTGCCATCAGGGCCACTAGCGGGATAAACATTCAGTACTTC
>few|-|TRBV3-1/TRBV3-2|TRBJ1-3
CASSLDTVNSGNTIYF
TGTGCCAGCAGCCTGGATACAGTAAACTCTGGAAACACCATATATTTT
>-|TRBD2|TRBV28|TRBJ2-1
CASSGSYNEQFF
TGTGCGTCTAGCGGGTCCTACAATGAGCAGTTCTTC
>few|-|TRBV5-5|TRBJ2-3
CASSTSTDTQYF
TGTGCCAGCAGCACTAGCACAGATACGCAGTATTTT
>-|-|TRBV15|TRBJ2-3
CATSRDRESSTDTQYF
TGTGCCACCAGCAGAGATCGAGAGAGCTCTACAGATACGCAGTATTTT
>-|TRBD1|TRBV28|TRBJ2-6
CASSPGAQGAYGANVLTF
TGTGCCAGCAGCCCAGGGGCCCAGGGGGCGTATGGGGCCAACGTCCTGACTTTC
>-|-|TRBV7-2|TRBJ1-5
CASSPGFSNQPQHF
TGTGCCAGCAGCCCAGGGTTTAGCAATCAGCCCCAGCATTTT
>once|TRBD1|TRBV4-1|TRBJ2-2
CASSQGGQGHTGELFF
TGCGCCAGCAGCCAAGGCGGACAGGGTCACACCGGGGAGCTGTTTTTT
>-|-|TRBV2|TRBJ2-7
CASSPGYYEQYF
TGTGCCAGCAGTCCAGGGTACTACGAGCAGTACTTC
>-|-|TRBV10-3|TRBJ1-1
CAISEGRGPLNTEAFF
TGTGCCATCAGTGAGGGGCGGGGCCCACTGAACACTGAAGCTTTCTTT
>-|TRBD2|TRBV6-5|TRBJ2-1
CASSYGIAGGENEQFF
TGTGCCAGCAGTTACGGCATAGCGGGAGGGGAGAATGAGCAGTTCTTC
>-|TRBD1|TRBV10-3|TRBJ2-7
CAISGLPPTGSYEQYF
TGTGCCATCAGCGGGTTGCCCCCGACAGGGTCCTACGAGCAGTACTTC
>-|-|TRBV5-5|TRBJ1-5
CASSLVANSNQPQHF
TGTGCCAGCAGCTTGGTGGCAAATAGCAATCAGCCCCAGCATTTT
>-|-|TRBV5-1|TRBJ1-1
CASSLITNTEAFF
TGCGCCAGCAGCTTGATAACAAACACTGAAGCTTTCTTT
>-|-|TRBV5-1|TRBJ2-3
CASSLSLLAPASTDTQYF
TGCGCCAGCAGCTTGAGTTTGCTAGCCCCCGCTAGCACAGATACGCAGTATTTT
>once|-|TRBV19|TRBJ1-2
CASNPPGGYGYTF
TGTGCCAGTAACCCCCCGGGGGGGTATGGCTACACCTTC
>-|-|TRBV5-1|TRBJ2-1
CASSLLAGADNEQFF
TGCGCCAGCAGCTTGTTGGCGGGGGCTGACAATGAGCAGTTCTTC
>once|TRBD1|TRBV28|TRBJ1-5
CASREQGAQASNQPQHF
TGTGCCAGCAGGGAACAGGGGGCCCAGGCTAGCAATCAGCCCCAGCATTTT
>once|TRBD1|TRBV3-1/TRBV3-2|TRBJ2-1
CASSQDLDRLFF
TGTGCCAGCAGCCAAGATCTGGACAGGTTGTTCTTC
>-|-|TRBV6-1|TRBJ1-4
CASRGGAANEKLFF
TGTGCCAGCAGAGGCGGGGCCGCTAATGAAAAACTGTTTTTT
>-|TRBD1|TRBV3-1/TRBV3-2|TRBJ2-2
CASSHRDRDTGELFF
TGTGCCAGCAGCCATCGCGACAGGGACACCGGGGAGCTGTTTTTT
>-|TRBD2|TRBV7-2|TRBJ2-3
CASTGLAGLTDTQYF
TGTGCCAGCACCGGGTTAGCGGGGCTCACAGATACGCAGTATTTT
>-|-|TRBV7-2|TRBJ2-2
CASSLARLAELFF
TGTGCCAGCAGCTTAGCGAGGCTAGCCGAACTGTTTTTT
>-|-|TRBV30|TRBJ1-5
CAWSRLGGNQPQHF
TGTGCCTGGAGTAGATTAGGGGGCAATCAGCCCCAGCATTTT
>few|TRBD2|TRBV7-9|TRBJ2-1
CASSSPPRLAGSGNEQFF
TGTGCCAGCAGCTCTCCGCCTCGACTAGCGGGGTCGGGCAATGAGCAGTTCTTC
>-|-|TRBV19|TRBJ2-5
CASSMYRGSETQYF
TGTGCCAGTAGTATGTATAGAGGGTCGGAGACCCAGTACTTC
>-|-|TRBV5-1|TRBJ2-2
CASGEINTGELFF
TGCGCCAGCGGGGAGATTAACACCGGGGAGCTGTTTTTT
>-|-|TRBV19|TRBJ1-1
CASSQQGSGTEAFF
TGTGCCAGTAGTCAGCAGGGGTCGGGTACTGAAGCTTTCTTT
>-|-|TRBV29-1|TRBJ2-3
CSVEAGGTDTQYF
TGCAGCGTTGAAGCCGGGGGCACAGATACGCAGTATTTT
>-|TRBD2|TRBV29-1|TRBJ2-1
CSVQAGGPNEQFF
TGCAGCGTCCAAGCGGGGGGGCCGAATGAGCAGTTCTTC